The rows below give T cell receptor beta chains drawn from one sample of a study of blood T cell repertoires in COVID-19. Some clones are missing from TCRdb's copy, which holds only in-frame ones; the method was immunoSEQ multiplex PCR. The sample gives about 190,000 clones, around three quarters of which show up once; 17% is in the top ten. The sequenced sample was PBMCs or T cells enriched from blood (not recorded which). Receptors were obtained from a woman in her forties or fifties with acute COVID-19. The CDR3 runs from the conserved cysteine through the conserved F or W. The D gene is left open where the match is weak. Size tells how often a clone was seen (once, few, many) or the class of an expanded clone, and some rows leave it out.

v_gene,abundance,d_gene,j_gene,len,CDR3aa,CDR3nt
TRBV12-3/TRBV12-4,.,TRBD1,TRBJ1-2,11,CASSSSGQDTF,TGTGCCAGCAGTTCATCGGGACAGGACACCTTC
TRBV30,few,TRBD1,TRBJ1-1,12,CALTGGDTEAFF,TGTGCCTTAACAGGGGGGGACACTGAAGCTTTCTTT
TRBV11-3,.,.,TRBJ2-1,16,CASSLDRGALGDEQFF,TGTGCCAGCAGCTTAGATCGGGGGGCCTTAGGGGATGAGCAGTTCTTC
TRBV7-9,.,.,TRBJ1-1,16,CASKIHGRGVGTEAFF,TGTGCCAGTAAAATCCATGGCAGGGGTGTCGGCACTGAAGCTTTCTTT
TRBV25-1,.,.,TRBJ1-4,15,CASSDSWGLREKLFF,TGTGCCAGCAGTGATTCATGGGGGCTGAGGGAAAAACTGTTTTTT
TRBV2,.,.,TRBJ1-3,12,CASSEGGSTIYF,TGTGCCAGCAGTGAGGGGGGATCCACCATATATTTT
TRBV6-5,once,TRBD1,TRBJ2-3,14,CASSHGQGPDTQYF,TGTGCCAGCAGCCATGGACAGGGCCCAGATACGCAGTATTTT
TRBV5-4,.,.,TRBJ2-5,14,CASSLNGPGETQYF,TGTGCCAGCAGCTTGAACGGCCCAGGGGAGACCCAGTACTTC
TRBV30,few,.,TRBJ1-4,12,CAWGAGNEKLFF,TGTGCCTGGGGGGCCGGGAATGAAAAACTGTTTTTT
TRBV5-1,.,TRBD1,TRBJ2-4,15,CASSIGQGAGNIQYF,TGCGCCAGCAGTATCGGACAGGGGGCGGGAAACATTCAGTACTTC
TRBV29-1,.,TRBD2,TRBJ2-1,13,CSDLSGGQNEQFF,TGCAGCGACCTTAGCGGGGGACAAAATGAGCAGTTCTTC
TRBV28,once,TRBD1,TRBJ1-2,15,CASSSPQGASGGYTF,TGTGCCAGCAGCTCTCCCCAGGGGGCCAGTGGTGGCTACACCTTC
TRBV7-3,.,TRBD2,TRBJ2-3,16,CASSSGLAGGTDTQYF,TGTGCCAGCAGCTCGGGACTAGCGGGGGGCACAGATACGCAGTATTTT
TRBV10-1,.,.,TRBJ2-1,11,CASSSFGEQFF,TGCGCCAGCAGTTCTTTCGGTGAGCAGTTCTTC
TRBV2,once,.,TRBJ1-1,12,CASNLVNTEAFF,TGTGCCAGCAACTTAGTGAACACTGAAGCTTTCTTT
TRBV10-3,.,.,TRBJ2-1,12,CAISDRLGIRFF,TGTGCCATCAGTGACAGACTAGGGATTCGGTTCTTC
TRBV7-2,.,TRBD1,TRBJ2-3,15,CASSSRTGGGDTQYF,TGTGCCAGCAGCTCTCGGACAGGGGGCGGGGATACGCAGTATTTT
TRBV2,once,TRBD1,TRBJ1-4,15,CASSYRDSSNEKLFF,TGTGCCAGCAGTTACAGGGACAGTTCTAATGAAAAACTGTTTTTT
TRBV11-2,.,.,TRBJ2-5,13,CASSRTARETQYF,TGTGCCAGCAGCCGGACAGCCCGAGAGACCCAGTACTTC
TRBV9,.,.,TRBJ1-6,14,CASSHSYMDSPLHF,TGTGCCAGCAGCCACTCTTATATGGATTCACCCCTCCACTTT
TRBV6-5,.,TRBD1,TRBJ1-4,14,CASSRTGRSEKLFF,TGTGCCAGCAGTCGGACAGGGCGAAGCGAAAAACTGTTTTTT
TRBV19,.,.,TRBJ1-5,14,CASKDSPGNQPQHF,TGTGCCAGTAAAGACTCCCCGGGCAATCAGCCCCAGCATTTT
TRBV19,.,.,TRBJ1-1,13,CATSRGFNTEAFF,TGTGCCACCTCCAGGGGATTTAACACTGAAGCTTTCTTT
TRBV6-2/TRBV6-3,.,TRBD1,TRBJ1-2,15,CASSSRTGGPYGYTF,TGTGCCAGCAGTTCACGGACAGGGGGCCCCTATGGCTACACCTTC
TRBV28,.,TRBD1,TRBJ1-5,16,CASSRRQGGVYQPQHF,TGTGCCAGCAGCCGCCGGCAGGGGGGAGTCTATCAGCCCCAGCATTTT
TRBV11-1,.,TRBD1,TRBJ2-3,15,CASSQQGARSDTQYF,TGTGCCAGCAGCCAACAGGGGGCGCGGTCAGATACGCAGTATTTT
TRBV11-2,.,TRBD2,TRBJ2-3,16,CASSLDPSGGRDTQYF,TGTGCCAGCAGCTTAGATCCTAGCGGGGGGAGGGATACGCAGTATTTT
TRBV24-1,.,TRBD1,TRBJ1-1,16,CATKSNGQGSNTEAFF,TGTGCCACCAAGAGCAATGGACAGGGGTCGAACACTGAAGCTTTCTTT
TRBV10-1,once,TRBD1,TRBJ1-1,13,CASSRGQGSEAFF,TGCGCCAGCAGCAGGGGACAGGGGTCTGAAGCTTTCTTT
TRBV4-1,.,TRBD1,TRBJ2-1,15,CASSQQGDSYNEQFF,TGCGCCAGCAGCCAGCAGGGGGATTCTTACAATGAGCAGTTCTTC
TRBV5-7,.,.,TRBJ2-2,15,CASSWGLTGTGELFF,TGTGCCAGCAGCTGGGGGCTGACGGGGACCGGGGAGCTGTTTTTT
TRBV15,.,.,TRBJ2-1,16,CATSRRGPSSYNEQFF,TGTGCCACCAGCAGGCGGGGGCCGAGCTCCTACAATGAGCAGTTCTTC
TRBV19,.,TRBD2,TRBJ2-4,18,CASSKTSGGAGALNIQYF,TGTGCCAGTAGTAAGACTAGCGGGGGGGCCGGGGCATTGAACATTCAGTACTTC
TRBV11-2,.,.,TRBJ1-2,14,CASSPGGGDYGYTF,TGTGCCAGCAGCCCGGGCGGGGGAGACTATGGCTACACCTTC
TRBV28,.,TRBD1,TRBJ2-3,16,CASSQDRGFFPDTQYF,TGTGCCAGCAGCCAGGACAGGGGCTTTTTCCCGGATACGCAGTATTTT
TRBV5-4,.,TRBD1,TRBJ1-1,14,CASNLDRGDTEAFF,TGTGCCAGCAACTTAGACAGGGGTGACACTGAAGCTTTCTTT
TRBV11-3,.,TRBD2,TRBJ2-2,16,CASSQSPGLAGGELFF,TGTGCCAGCAGCCAGTCCCCGGGACTAGCGGGGGGGGAGCTGTTTTTT
TRBV6-1,.,TRBD2,TRBJ2-1,17,CASSGTSGGARRNEQFF,TGTGCCAGCAGTGGGACTAGCGGGGGGGCGCGTCGGAATGAGCAGTTCTTC
TRBV4-1,.,TRBD2,TRBJ2-2,15,CASSLNPGLAGELFF,TGCGCCAGCAGCCTCAACCCAGGACTAGCCGGGGAGCTGTTTTTT
TRBV27,.,.,TRBJ1-5,15,CASSLWEGENQPQHF,TGTGCCAGCAGTTTATGGGAGGGCGAGAATCAGCCCCAGCATTTT
TRBV14,few,.,TRBJ1-4,15,CASSQNYPEDEKLFF,TGTGCCAGCAGCCAAAATTACCCGGAGGATGAAAAACTGTTTTTT
TRBV11-2,few,.,TRBJ2-6,16,CASSPLPPGWANVLTF,TGTGCCAGCAGCCCCCTACCGCCGGGTTGGGCCAACGTCCTGACTTTC
TRBV29-1,many,.,TRBJ1-2,14,CSVEDRGEPYGYTF,TGCAGCGTTGAAGATCGGGGGGAGCCCTATGGCTACACCTTC
TRBV5-4,.,.,TRBJ2-5,13,CASSSYFEETQYF,TGTGCCAGCAGCTCTTATTTTGAGGAGACCCAGTACTTC
TRBV19,.,.,TRBJ1-1,13,CASSLRQSTEAFF,TGTGCCAGTAGTCTTCGACAGAGCACTGAAGCTTTCTTT
TRBV6-5,.,.,TRBJ2-1,13,CASRTRDYNEQFF,TGTGCCAGCAGAACTCGAGATTACAATGAGCAGTTCTTC
TRBV6-5,few,TRBD1,TRBJ1-3,14,CASKRGQAGNTIYF,TGTGCCAGCAAGAGGGGGCAAGCTGGAAACACCATATATTTT
TRBV6-5,.,.,TRBJ1-2,15,CASRKQGPADYGYTF,TGTGCCAGCAGGAAACAGGGCCCCGCTGACTATGGCTACACCTTC
TRBV4-2,.,TRBD2,TRBJ2-1,16,CASSQDSAGGPNEQFF,TGTGCCAGCAGCCAAGATTCAGCGGGGGGGCCAAATGAGCAGTTCTTC
TRBV27,.,.,TRBJ1-5,17,CASSPRETPMGNQPQHF,TGTGCCAGCAGTCCTCGGGAGACCCCTATGGGCAATCAGCCCCAGCATTTT
TRBV18,.,.,TRBJ1-1,13,CASSQQRNTEAFF,TGTGCCAGCTCCCAACAGAGGAACACTGAAGCTTTCTTT
TRBV3-1/TRBV3-2,.,TRBD2,TRBJ2-3,14,CASSQVGGTDTQYF,TGTGCCAGCAGCCAAGTGGGGGGGACAGATACGCAGTATTTT
TRBV6-1,.,.,TRBJ1-6,13,CASSENRASPLHF,TGTGCCAGCAGTGAGAACAGGGCTTCACCCCTCCACTTT
TRBV2,few,.,TRBJ2-1,14,CASSGATKQSEQFF,TGTGCCAGCAGTGGGGCGACTAAACAATCAGAGCAGTTCTTC